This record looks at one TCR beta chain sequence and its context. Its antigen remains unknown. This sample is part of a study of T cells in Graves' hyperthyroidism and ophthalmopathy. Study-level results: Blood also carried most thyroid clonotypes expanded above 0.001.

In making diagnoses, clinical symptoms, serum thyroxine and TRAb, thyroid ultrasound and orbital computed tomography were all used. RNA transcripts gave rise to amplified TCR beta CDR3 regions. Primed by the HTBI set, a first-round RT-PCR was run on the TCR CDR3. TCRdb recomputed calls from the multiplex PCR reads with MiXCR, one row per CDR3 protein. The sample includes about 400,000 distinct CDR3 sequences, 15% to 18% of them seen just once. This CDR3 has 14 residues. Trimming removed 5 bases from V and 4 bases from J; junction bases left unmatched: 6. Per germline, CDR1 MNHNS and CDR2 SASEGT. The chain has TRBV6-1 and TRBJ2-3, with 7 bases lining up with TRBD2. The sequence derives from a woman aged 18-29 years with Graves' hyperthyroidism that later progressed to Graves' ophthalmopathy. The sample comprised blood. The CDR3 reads CASSRTRLADTQYF. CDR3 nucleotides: TGTGCCAGCAGTCGGACTAGGTTGGCAGATACGCAGTATTTT.